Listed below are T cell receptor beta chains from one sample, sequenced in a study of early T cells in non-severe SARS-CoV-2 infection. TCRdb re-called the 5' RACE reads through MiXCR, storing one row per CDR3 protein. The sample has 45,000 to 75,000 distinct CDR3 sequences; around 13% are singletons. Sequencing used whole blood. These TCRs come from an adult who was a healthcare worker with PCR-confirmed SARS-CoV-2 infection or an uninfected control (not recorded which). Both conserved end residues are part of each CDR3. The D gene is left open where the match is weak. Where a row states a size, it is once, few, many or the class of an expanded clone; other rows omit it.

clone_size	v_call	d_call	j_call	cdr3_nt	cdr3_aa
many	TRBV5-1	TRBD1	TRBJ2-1	TGCGCCAGCAGCTTGCAACAGGGGTACAATGAGCAGTTCTTC	CASSLQQGYNEQFF
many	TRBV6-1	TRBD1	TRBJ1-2	TGTGCCAGCAGGGGAGGGACAGGGGCTTCGAACTATGGCTACACCTTC	CASRGGTGASNYGYTF
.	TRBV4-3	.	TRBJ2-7	TGCGCCAGCAGCCAAGATAGGTCGGTCGGCGAGCAGTACTTC	CASSQDRSVGEQYF
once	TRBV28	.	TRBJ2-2	TGTGCCAGCAGTTTCGGGCAGCACGGCACCGGGGAGCTGTTTTTT	CASSFGQHGTGELFF
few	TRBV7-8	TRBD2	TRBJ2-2	TGTGCCAGCAGCTCGGGACTAAGGAACACCGGGGAGCTGTTTTTT	CASSSGLRNTGELFF
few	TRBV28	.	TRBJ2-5	TGTGCCAGCAGTCCTCTTGGCACCACTGAAGAGACCCAGTACTTC	CASSPLGTTEETQYF
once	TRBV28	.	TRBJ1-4	TGTGCCAGCACTACGTTGAGTGTGGAAAAACTGTTTTTT	CASTTLSVEKLFF
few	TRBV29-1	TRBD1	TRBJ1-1	TGCAGCGCCGGACAGGGGGCGAGCACTGAAGCTTTCTTT	CSAGQGASTEAFF
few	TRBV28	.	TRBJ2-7	TGTGCCAGCAGAGGCTACTACGAGCAGTACTTC	CASRGYYEQYF
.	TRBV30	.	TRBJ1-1	TGTGCCTGGAGGCGAGAAGGGAACACTGAAGCTTTCTTT	CAWRREGNTEAFF